This record concerns one T cell receptor beta chain sequence. What it binds is not known. This entry comes from a study of CXCR3-negative and CXCR3-positive naive CD8 T cells. Whole-study results and caveats: Similarly elevated diversity marked both naive subsets, with memory CD8+ cells showing far lower diversity. Naive subsets had comparable surface CD5; TCR strength was inferred from TRB CDR3 properties. Naive CXCR3-negative cells resembled naive CXCR3-positive cells in TRBV-TRBJ usage; memory cells differed. Comparison of naive cells showed more hydrophobic TRB CDR3s in CXCR3-positive than in CXCR3-negative naive cells.

The CDR3 loop spans 14 amino acids. Germline CDR1 and CDR2: DFQATT and SNEGSKA (reference sequence). The sorting of each CD8+ T cell subset was done in triplicate, at roughly 300,000 cells each. Preparation of TRB cDNA libraries relied on 5' RACE carrying UMI labels. TCRdb reprocessed the 5' RACE reads; each CDR3 protein has one entry and no DNA is given. Here the sample table reports about 89,000 distinct CDR3 sequences. This receptor was obtained from a human donor in good health. Some clones in this sample may be carry-over from other donors' samples. The sequenced sample consisted of naive CXCR3+ CD8+ T cells from blood. Stated subset: CD45RO-CCR7+CD27+CD95- naive CD8+ T cells expressing CXCR3 (TNR3+). The chain is built from TRBV20-1 and TRBJ1-1. The CDR3 sequence is CSANRDGRYTEAFF.